This T cell receptor beta chain was retrieved from a study of identical twins (dated by TCRdb to the mid-2010s). For context, the study as a whole: TCR alpha and beta repertoires from monozygotic twins, unrelated adults of various ages and cord blood were deep-sequenced to test whether fetal clonotypes persist. To rule out contamination, the twin experiments were replicated at different times with different library preparation protocols.

All donors were healthy Caucasians. The twin cohort comprised three pairs of female monozygotic twins, all aged roughly 18 to 30 years. RNA for TCR libraries was isolated from peripheral blood mononuclear cells. In the germline V gene, CDR1 corresponds to KGHDR and CDR2 to SFDVKD. The CDR3 runs 16 residues from the cysteine to the phenylalanine. CDR3 DNA only is kept here, 48 bases in frame from base 1. Germline trimming: 6 bases from V, 3 bases from J; junction bases outside gene matches: 8. Points on this clonotype: What antigen it recognizes has not been identified. No quality values exist for individual bases; no much larger clone is one base distant.

Library preparation employed 5' RACE. Reads for this sample came from an Illumina HiSeq 2000. Template switching introduced a universal primer binding site; the final cDNA contained a unique molecular identifier, enabling accurate counting of TCR cDNA molecules. Specific primers in the conserved constant-segment region were used to synthesize first-strand cDNA for TCR alpha and beta chains. To control for contamination, every cDNA library was double barcoded, receiving both a SMART-Mk sample barcode and Illumina barcodes. TruSeq adapter sequences along with Illumina sample barcodes were introduced in two successive PCR steps. The Illumina HiSeq platform was used with custom primers to sequence TCR alpha and beta cDNA libraries. On the study's bioinformatics: MiGEC was used to process raw reads and extract unique molecular identifiers, and MiXCR was used to find CDR3 positions. Recombination models were inferred per individual with the repgenHMM and IGoR tools using an EM algorithm. Shared clonotype analysis was performed with the tcR package in R, normalizing sharing by the product of cloneset sizes. To study raw recombination free of thymic and clonal selection effects, out-of-frame nonproductive sequences were analyzed. Using fastp trimming at Q25 and MiXCR clonotype assembly, TCRdb reanalyzed the public sequencing data and kept in-frame beta chains. Every CDR3 protein is listed once, alongside the most common genes and DNA of its rows. What appears here as the V and J calls and clone size reflects TCRdb's work, not the paper's. The table for this sample lists approximately 590,000 distinct CDR3 sequences; nearly 10% of them were counted only once. The ten largest clonotypes hold around 3.1% of the sample.

On the study overall, not on this receptor specifically: Abundant cord blood beta clonotypes carried fewer insertions; young adult naive repertoires showed a weaker similar trend, while memory repertoires showed none. Zero-insertion analyses could be partly confounded by invariant T cells such as MAIT and iNKT, although diverse VJ usage argued against such confounding for most clonotypes. Recombination models systematically underestimated out-of-frame TCR alpha sharing in monozygotic twins but agreed with sharing between unrelated individuals. A weaker excess of twin sharing was found in beta out-of-frame sequences because the signal-to-noise ratio was lowered by fewer shared sequences. Compared with coincidental sharing between unrelated individuals, out-of-frame TCR alpha sequences shared between twins had an excess of sequences with low generation probability. Because the same donors could not be followed over many years, conclusions were based on cross-sectional statistical analysis.

This sample also belongs to another study, concerning yellow fever vaccine responses in identical twins. The second publication reports: The authors reported that the T cell response to vaccination in identical twins appeared partly convergent and partly personalized. In the study, vaccine-responding T cell clones were precisely tracked in identical twins.

The source of this sequence is a woman aged 18-29 years in good health. The chain couples TRBV24-1 to TRBJ2-2; a stretch of 8 junction bases matches TRBD1. Material: PBMCs. Here the CDR3 is given as CATSIQGAQDTGELFF. The DNA is as follows: TGTGCCACCAGTATCCAGGGGGCGCAAGACACCGGGGAGCTGTTTTTT.